This TCR beta chain was captured by sequencing in a study of metastatic and nonmetastatic thyroid tumors. In the study overall: Repertoire comparison spanned blood and tumor or nodule tissue of malignant and benign thyroid patients. General observations from the study: TCR beta diversity was reportedly significantly higher in malignant thyroid tumors than benign nodules, in blood and tumor.

The sample holds many counts of this clone. Its cognate antigen is unknown. Original data processing: Clinicopathological groups supplied CDR3 differences that were used to build a distant-metastasis classifier for papillary thyroid cancer. Via MiXCR, TCRdb re-called the PCR reads. The V and J calls and clone size come from TCRdb's table, not from the authors' own analysis. This sample carries 45,000 or so clones, about 4% of them seen once, and the ten largest clones take roughly a tenth. All patients reached thyroid surgery having received no treatment beforehand. This CDR3 comprises 17 residues. CDR1 is MNHNS and CDR2 is SASEGT in the germline V gene. Losses at the gene ends were 3 bases for V and 5 bases for J; bases not matched to a gene: 13.

Source material: blood. The sequence came from a female donor with papillary thyroid cancer or a benign thyroid nodule (not recorded which). Some clones in this sample may be carry-over from other donors' samples. The rearrangement links TRBV6-1 to TRBJ1-2; 9 bases match TRBD1. The CDR3: CASSDSGTGTLRYGYTF. CDR3 nucleotide sequence: TGTGCCAGCAGTGACTCCGGGACAGGGACCCTCCGGTATGGCTACACCTTC.